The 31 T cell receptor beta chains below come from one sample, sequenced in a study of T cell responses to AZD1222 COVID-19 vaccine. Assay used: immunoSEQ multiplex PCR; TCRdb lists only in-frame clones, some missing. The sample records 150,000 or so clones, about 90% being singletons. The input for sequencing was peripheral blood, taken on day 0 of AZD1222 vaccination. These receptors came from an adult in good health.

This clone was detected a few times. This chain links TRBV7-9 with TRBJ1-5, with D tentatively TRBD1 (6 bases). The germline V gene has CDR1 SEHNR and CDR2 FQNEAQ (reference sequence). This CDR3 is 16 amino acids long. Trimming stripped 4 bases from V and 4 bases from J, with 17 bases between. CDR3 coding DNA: TGTGCCAGCAGCTCGACAGGTCCCTTTCTTAATCAGCCCCAGCATTTT. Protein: CASSSTGPFLNQPQHF.

CDR3 protein: CATTIVVSYNEQFF. DNA of the CDR3: TGTGCCACCACCATTGTAGTCTCCTACAATGAGCAGTTCTTC. The V and J genes are TRBV10-3 and TRBJ2-1; D is unresolved. This CDR3 is built from 14 residues. V lost 10 bases to trimming and J lost 0 bases, with 13 bases between them. Germline lookup yields CDR1 ENHRY and CDR2 SYGVKD.

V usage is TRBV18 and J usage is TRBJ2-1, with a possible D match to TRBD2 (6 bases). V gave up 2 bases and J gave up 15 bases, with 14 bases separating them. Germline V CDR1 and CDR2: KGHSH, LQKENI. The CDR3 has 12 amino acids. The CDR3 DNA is TGTGCCAGCTCACCAGGGACGGGAGAGTGGTTCTTC. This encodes CASSPGTGEWFF.

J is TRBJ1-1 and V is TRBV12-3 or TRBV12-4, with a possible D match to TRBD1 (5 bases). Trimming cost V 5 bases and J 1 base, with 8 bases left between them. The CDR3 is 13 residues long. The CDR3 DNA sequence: TGTGCCAGCAGTCCAACAGGGAACACTGAAGCTTTCTTT. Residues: CASSPTGNTEAFF.

The CDR3 sequence: CASSPWTATNEKLFF. The CDR3 DNA follows: TGTGCCAGCAGCCCATGGACAGCAACTAATGAAAAACTGTTTTTT. This chain connects TRBV7-8 to TRBJ1-4, with D possibly matching TRBD1 (6 bases). Germline assignment: CDR1 SGHVS and CDR2 FQNEAQ. This CDR3 comprises 15 residues. The V gene lost 5 bases and the J gene lost 0 bases, with 10 bases spanning the gap.

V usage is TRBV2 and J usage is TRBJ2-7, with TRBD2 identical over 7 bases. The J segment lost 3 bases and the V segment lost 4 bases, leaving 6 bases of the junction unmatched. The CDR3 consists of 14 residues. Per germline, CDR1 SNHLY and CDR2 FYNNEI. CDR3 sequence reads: CASSGEGFVYEQYF. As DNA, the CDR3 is TGTGCCAGCAGTGGGGAGGGGTTTGTCTACGAGCAGTACTTC.

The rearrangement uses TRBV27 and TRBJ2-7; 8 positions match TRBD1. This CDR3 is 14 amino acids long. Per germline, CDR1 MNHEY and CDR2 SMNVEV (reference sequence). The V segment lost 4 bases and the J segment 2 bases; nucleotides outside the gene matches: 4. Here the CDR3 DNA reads TGTGCCAGCAGTTGGTCGACAGGGGCCTACGAGCAGTACTTC. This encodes CASSWSTGAYEQYF.

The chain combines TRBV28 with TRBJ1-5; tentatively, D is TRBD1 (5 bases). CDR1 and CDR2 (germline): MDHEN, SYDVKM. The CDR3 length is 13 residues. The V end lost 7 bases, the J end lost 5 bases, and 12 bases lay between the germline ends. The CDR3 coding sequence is TGTGCCAGCACTTCCGGGGCCTATCAGCCCCAGCATTTT. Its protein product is CASTSGAYQPQHF.

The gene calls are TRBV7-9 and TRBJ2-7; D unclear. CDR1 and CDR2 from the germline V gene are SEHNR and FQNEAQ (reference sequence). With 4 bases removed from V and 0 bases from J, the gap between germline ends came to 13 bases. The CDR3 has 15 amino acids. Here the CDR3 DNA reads TGTGCCAGCAGCTCCGGACGGTTAAGCTCCTACGAGCAGTACTTC. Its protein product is CASSSGRLSSYEQYF.

This CDR3 reads CASRRTIYEQYF. CDR3 sequence (DNA): TGTGCCAGCAGAAGGACCATCTACGAGCAGTACTTC. V gene TRBV28 combines with J gene TRBJ2-7; no clear D gene. Germline loops: CDR1 MDHEN, CDR2 SYDVKM. The CDR3 has 12 amino acids. Trimming removed 6 bases from V and 3 bases from J, with 9 bases in between.

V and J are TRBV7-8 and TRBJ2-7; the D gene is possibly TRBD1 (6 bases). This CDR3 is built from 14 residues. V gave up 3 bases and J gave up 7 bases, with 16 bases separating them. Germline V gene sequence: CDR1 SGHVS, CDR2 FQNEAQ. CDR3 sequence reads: CASSFFTGFREQYF. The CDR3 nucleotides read TGTGCCAGCAGCTTTTTTACAGGGTTTCGGGAGCAGTACTTC.

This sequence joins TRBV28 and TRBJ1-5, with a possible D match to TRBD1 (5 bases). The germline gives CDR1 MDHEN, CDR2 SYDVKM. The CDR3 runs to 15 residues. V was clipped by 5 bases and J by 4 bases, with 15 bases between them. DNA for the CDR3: TGTGCCAGCAGTCCCCCCGGGGCGGGTAATCAGCCCCAGCATTTT. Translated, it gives CASSPPGAGNQPQHF.

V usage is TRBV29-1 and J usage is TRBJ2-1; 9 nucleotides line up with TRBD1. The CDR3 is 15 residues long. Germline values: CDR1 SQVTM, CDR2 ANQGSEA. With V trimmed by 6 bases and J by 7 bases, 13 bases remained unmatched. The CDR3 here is CSVPPDRGHWNEQFF. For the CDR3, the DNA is TGCAGCGTCCCTCCGGACAGGGGTCATTGGAATGAGCAGTTCTTC.

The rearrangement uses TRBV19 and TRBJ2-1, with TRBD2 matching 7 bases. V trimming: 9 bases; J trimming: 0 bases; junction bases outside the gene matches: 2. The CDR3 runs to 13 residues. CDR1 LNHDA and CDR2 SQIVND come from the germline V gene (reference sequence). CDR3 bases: TGTGCCAGCGGGGGGAGCTCCTACAATGAGCAGTTCTTC. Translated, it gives CASGGSSYNEQFF.

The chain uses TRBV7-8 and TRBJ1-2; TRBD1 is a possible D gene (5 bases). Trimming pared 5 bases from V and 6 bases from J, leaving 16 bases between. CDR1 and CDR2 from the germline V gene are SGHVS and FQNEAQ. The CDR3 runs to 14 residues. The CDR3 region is CASSPIGGENGYTF. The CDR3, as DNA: TGTGCCAGCAGCCCGATTGGGGGGGAAAATGGCTACACCTTC.

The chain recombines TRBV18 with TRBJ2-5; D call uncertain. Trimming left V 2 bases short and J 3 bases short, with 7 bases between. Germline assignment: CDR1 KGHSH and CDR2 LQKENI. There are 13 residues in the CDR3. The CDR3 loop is CASSPNYKETQYF. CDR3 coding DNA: TGTGCCAGCTCACCAAACTACAAAGAGACCCAGTACTTC.

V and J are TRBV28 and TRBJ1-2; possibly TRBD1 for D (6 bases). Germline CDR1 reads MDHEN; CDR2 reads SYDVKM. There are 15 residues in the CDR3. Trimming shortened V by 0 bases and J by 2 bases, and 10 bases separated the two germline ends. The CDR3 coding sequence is TGTGCCAGCAGTTTATGGGACAGAGTAAACTATGGCTACACCTTC. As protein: CASSLWDRVNYGYTF.

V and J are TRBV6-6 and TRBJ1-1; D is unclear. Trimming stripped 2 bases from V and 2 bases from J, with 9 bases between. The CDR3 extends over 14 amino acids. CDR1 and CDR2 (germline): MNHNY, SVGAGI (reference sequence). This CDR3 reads CASSYGLRNTEAFF. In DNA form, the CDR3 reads TGTGCCAGCAGTTACGGCCTCCGAAACACTGAAGCTTTCTTT.

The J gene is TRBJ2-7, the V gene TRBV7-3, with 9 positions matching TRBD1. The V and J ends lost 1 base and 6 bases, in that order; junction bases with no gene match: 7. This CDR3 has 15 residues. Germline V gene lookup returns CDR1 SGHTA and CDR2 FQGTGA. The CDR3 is CASSLIGGTGSEQYF. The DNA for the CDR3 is TGTGCCAGCAGCTTAATCGGGGGGACAGGGAGCGAGCAGTACTTC.

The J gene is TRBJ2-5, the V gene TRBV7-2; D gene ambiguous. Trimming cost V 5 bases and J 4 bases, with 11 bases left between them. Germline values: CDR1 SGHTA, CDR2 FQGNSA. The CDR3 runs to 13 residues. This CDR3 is CASSPLWTETQYF. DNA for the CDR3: TGTGCCAGCAGCCCCCTATGGACAGAGACCCAGTACTTC.

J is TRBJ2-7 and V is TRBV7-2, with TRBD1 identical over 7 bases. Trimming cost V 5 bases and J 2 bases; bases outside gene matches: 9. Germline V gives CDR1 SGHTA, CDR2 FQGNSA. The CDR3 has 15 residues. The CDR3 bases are TGTGCCAGCAGCCGGCGGACAGGCCCAGCCTACGAGCAGTACTTC. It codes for CASSRRTGPAYEQYF.

CDR3 in DNA: TGTGCCAGCAGCCCTACGGGACAGGTAGAGACCCAGTACTTC. This codes for CASSPTGQVETQYF. This chain connects TRBV11-2 to TRBJ2-5; 8 positions match TRBD1. Germline trimming cut 5 bases from V and 4 bases from J; bases unmatched to any gene: 6. This CDR3 region has 14 residues. The V gene's germline CDR1 is SGHAT and CDR2 FQNNGV.

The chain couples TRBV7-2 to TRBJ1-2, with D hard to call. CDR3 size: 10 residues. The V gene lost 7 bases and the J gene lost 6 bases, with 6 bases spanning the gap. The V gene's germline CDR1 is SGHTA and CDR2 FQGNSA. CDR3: CASILNGYTF. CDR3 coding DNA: TGTGCCAGCATCCTTAATGGCTACACCTTC.

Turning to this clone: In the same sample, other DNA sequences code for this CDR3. The CDR3 is CASSLGSGAYEQYF. The DNA for the CDR3 is TGCGCCAGCAGCTTGGGGTCAGGGGCGTACGAGCAGTACTTC. The chain links TRBV5-1 to TRBJ2-7; the D gene is possibly TRBD1 (6 bases). The CDR3 sequence is 14 residues long. In germline, CDR1 is SGHRS, CDR2 YFSETQ. V was cut by 0 bases and J by 4 bases, with 11 bases left in between.

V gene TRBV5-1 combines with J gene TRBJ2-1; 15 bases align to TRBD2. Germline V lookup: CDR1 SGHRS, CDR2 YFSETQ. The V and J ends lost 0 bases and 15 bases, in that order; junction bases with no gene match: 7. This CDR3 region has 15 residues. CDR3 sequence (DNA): TGCGCCAGCAGCTTGGCAACCGGGACTAGCGGGAGGTGGTTCTTC. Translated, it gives CASSLATGTSGRWFF.

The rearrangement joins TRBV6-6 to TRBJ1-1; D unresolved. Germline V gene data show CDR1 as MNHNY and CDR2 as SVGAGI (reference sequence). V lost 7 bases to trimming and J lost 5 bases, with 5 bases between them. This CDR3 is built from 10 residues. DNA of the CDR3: TGTGCCAGCAAACATACTGAAGCTTTCTTT. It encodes CASKHTEAFF.

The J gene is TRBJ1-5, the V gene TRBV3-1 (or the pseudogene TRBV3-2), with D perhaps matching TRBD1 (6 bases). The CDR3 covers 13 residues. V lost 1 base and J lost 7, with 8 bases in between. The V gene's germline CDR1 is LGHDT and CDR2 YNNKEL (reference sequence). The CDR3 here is CASSQGTDQPQHF. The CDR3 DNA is TGTGCCAGCAGCCAAGGGACAGACCAGCCCCAGCATTTT.

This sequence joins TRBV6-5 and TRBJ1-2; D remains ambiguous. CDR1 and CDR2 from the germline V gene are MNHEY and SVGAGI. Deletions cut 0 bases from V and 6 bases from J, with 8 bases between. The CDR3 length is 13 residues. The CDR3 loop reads CASSYSRVDGYTF. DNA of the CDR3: TGTGCCAGCAGTTACTCGCGGGTGGATGGCTACACCTTC.

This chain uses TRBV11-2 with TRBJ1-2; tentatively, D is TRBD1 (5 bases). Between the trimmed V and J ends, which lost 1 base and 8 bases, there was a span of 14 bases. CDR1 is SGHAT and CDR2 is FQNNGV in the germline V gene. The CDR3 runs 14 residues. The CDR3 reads CASSLGGVVRGYTF. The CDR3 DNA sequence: TGTGCCAGCAGCTTAGGAGGGGTAGTCCGCGGCTACACCTTC.

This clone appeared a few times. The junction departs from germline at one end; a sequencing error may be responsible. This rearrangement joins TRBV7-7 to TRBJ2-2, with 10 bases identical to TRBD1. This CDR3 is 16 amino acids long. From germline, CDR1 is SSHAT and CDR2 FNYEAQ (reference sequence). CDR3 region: CASSHGTGANTGELFF. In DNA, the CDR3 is TGTGCTAGCAGCCACGGGACAGGGGCGAACACCGGGGAGCTGTTTTTT.

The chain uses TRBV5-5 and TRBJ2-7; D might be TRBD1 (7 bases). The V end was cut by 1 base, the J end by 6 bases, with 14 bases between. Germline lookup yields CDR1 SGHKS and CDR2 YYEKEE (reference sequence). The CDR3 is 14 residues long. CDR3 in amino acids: CASSLPGGSGEQYF. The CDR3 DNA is TGTGCCAGCAGCTTGCCAGGGGGGTCCGGCGAGCAGTACTTC. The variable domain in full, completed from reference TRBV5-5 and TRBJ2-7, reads DAGVTQSPTHLIKTRGQQVTLRCSPISGHKSVSWYQQVLGQGPQFIFQYYEKEERGRGNFPDRFSARQFPNYSSELNVNALLLGDSALYLCASSLPGGSGEQYFGPGTRLTVT.